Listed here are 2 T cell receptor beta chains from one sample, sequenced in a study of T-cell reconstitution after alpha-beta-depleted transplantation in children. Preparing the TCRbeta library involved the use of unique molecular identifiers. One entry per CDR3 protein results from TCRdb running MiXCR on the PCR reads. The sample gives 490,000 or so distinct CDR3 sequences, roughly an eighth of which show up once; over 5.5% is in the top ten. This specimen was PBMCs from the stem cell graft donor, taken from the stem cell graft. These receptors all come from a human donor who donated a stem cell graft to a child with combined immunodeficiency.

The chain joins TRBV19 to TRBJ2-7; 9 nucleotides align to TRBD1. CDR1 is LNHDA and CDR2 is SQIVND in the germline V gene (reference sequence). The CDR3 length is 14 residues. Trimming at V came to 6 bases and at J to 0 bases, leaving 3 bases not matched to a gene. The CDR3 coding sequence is TGTGCCAGTAGGGGGACAGGGTCCTCCTACGAGCAGTACTTC. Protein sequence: CASRGTGSSYEQYF.

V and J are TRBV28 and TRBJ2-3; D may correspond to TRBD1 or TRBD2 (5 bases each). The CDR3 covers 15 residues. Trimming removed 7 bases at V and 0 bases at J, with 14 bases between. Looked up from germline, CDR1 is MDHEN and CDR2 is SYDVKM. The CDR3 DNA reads TGTGCCAGCAACCCCCCGGGGCGAAGCACAGATACGCAGTATTTT. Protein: CASNPPGRSTDTQYF. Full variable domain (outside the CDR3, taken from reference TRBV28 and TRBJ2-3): DVKVTQSSRYLVKRTGEKVFLECVQDMDHENMFWYRQDPGLGLRLIYFSYDVKMKEKGDIPEGYSVSREKKERFSLILESASTNQTSMYLCASNPPGRSTDTQYFGPGTRLTVL.